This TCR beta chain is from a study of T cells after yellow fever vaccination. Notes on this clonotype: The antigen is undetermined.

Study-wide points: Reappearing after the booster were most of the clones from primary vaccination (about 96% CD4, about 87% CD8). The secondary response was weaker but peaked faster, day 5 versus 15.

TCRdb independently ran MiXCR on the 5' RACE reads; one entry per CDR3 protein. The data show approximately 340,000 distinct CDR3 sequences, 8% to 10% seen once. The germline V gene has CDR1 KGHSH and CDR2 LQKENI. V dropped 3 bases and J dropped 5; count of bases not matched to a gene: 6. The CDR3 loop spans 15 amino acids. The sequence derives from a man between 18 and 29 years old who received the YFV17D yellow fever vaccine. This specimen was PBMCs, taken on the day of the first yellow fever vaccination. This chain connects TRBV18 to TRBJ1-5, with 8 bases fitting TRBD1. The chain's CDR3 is CASSPRTGGDQPQHF. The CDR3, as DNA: TGTGCCAGCTCACCGCGAACAGGGGGGGATCAGCCCCAGCATTTT. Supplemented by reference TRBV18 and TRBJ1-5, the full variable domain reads NAGVMQNPRHLVRRRGQEARLRCSPMKGHSHVYWYRQLPEEGLKFMVYLQKENIIDESGMPKERFSAEFPKEGPSILRIQQVVRGDSAAYFCASSPRTGGDQPQHFGDGTRLSIL.